A selection of T cell receptor beta chains follows, all from one sample in a study of Graves' ophthalmopathy and Graves' hyperthyroidism. In TCRdb, the multiplex PCR reads were re-called with MiXCR into one record per CDR3 protein. The profile shows about 700,000 distinct CDR3 sequences, just over 40% of them singletons. The sample consisted of peripheral blood. These receptors were obtained from an adult man with Graves' ophthalmopathy. The conserved cysteine and the conserved F or W are not part of the CDR3 here.

V: TRBV6-6
J: TRBJ2-5
CDR3: ASKDRGQETQY

V: TRBV25-1
J: TRBJ2-5
CDR3: AWSGGGGAQTQY

V: TRBV24-1
J: TRBJ2-6
CDR3: ATSRSEGTGANVLT

V: TRBV5-6
J: TRBJ1-1
CDR3: ASSPTGLEAF

V: TRBV5-6
J: TRBJ1-5
CDR3: ASSSRQAWSNQPQH

V: TRBV20-1
J: TRBJ1-2
CDR3: SARATDLGQANYGYT

V: TRBV7-2
J: TRBJ1-5
CDR3: ASSPPGTGTGNQPQH

V: TRBV5-1
J: TRBJ2-7
CDR3: ASSLKRTPGNEQY

V: TRBV14
J: TRBJ1-4
CDR3: ASSFGTPAPNEKLF

V: TRBV10-3
J: TRBJ1-1
CDR3: AISRGGVGEAF

V: TRBV6-5
J: TRBJ2-5
CDR3: ASRKGNLQETQY

V: TRBV25-1
J: TRBJ2-1
CDR3: ASSDQREQF

V: TRBV5-6
J: TRBJ1-6
CDR3: ASSLATGGSNSPLH

V: TRBV10-2
J: TRBJ1-3
CDR3: ASSENRFSGNTIY

V: TRBV5-1
J: TRBJ1-3
CDR3: ASSLGGATDTIY

V: TRBV7-6
J: TRBJ1-2
CDR3: ASSQGSTYGYT

V: TRBV4-1
J: TRBJ1-2
CDR3: ASSQGASGYT

V: TRBV6-6
J: TRBJ1-5
CDR3: ASSELNSNQPQH

V: TRBV12-3/TRBV12-4
J: TRBJ1-5
CDR3: ASMVQGDYNQPQH

V: TRBV10-3
J: TRBJ2-3
CDR3: AISRTDSTDTQY

V: TRBV7-9
J: TRBJ1-2
CDR3: ASSTGQGAGYT

V: TRBV2
J: TRBJ1-1
CDR3: ASKIINTEAF

V: TRBV29-1
J: TRBJ2-2
CDR3: SVLQGVNTGELF

V: TRBV2
J: TRBJ2-7
CDR3: ASSEYTGEQY

V: TRBV20-1
J: TRBJ1-1
CDR3: SPVRGQGRGNMNTEAF

V: TRBV29-1
J: TRBJ1-1
CDR3: GFHSGTTEAF

V: TRBV29-1
J: TRBJ2-2
CDR3: SVEGRTGELF

V: TRBV25-1
J: TRBJ2-7
CDR3: ASSETGRAHEQN

V: TRBV11-2
J: TRBJ2-3
CDR3: ASSQVLGDTQY

V: TRBV2
J: TRBJ1-5
CDR3: ASGLTGGWDQPQH

V: TRBV10-3
J: TRBJ1-5
CDR3: AISSTGGQPQH

V: TRBV5-6
J: TRBJ2-5
CDR3: ASSLRQGRGQPPETQY

V: TRBV2
J: TRBJ1-1
CDR3: ASVEDLGTEAF

V: TRBV19
J: TRBJ1-4
CDR3: ASSYRGLTNEKLF

V: TRBV7-9
J: TRBJ1-1
CDR3: ARGAQGALGRNTEAF

V: TRBV10-2
J: TRBJ2-6
CDR3: ASSDGRGAYVLT

V: TRBV25-1
J: TRBJ1-2
CDR3: ASSQVWDRESIPYDYT

V: TRBV20-1
J: TRBJ2-5
CDR3: SARGTRGEETQY

V: TRBV20-1
J: TRBJ1-2
CDR3: SPGGKTNYGYT

V: TRBV7-2
J: TRBJ2-7
CDR3: ASSPSGIGGEQY

V: TRBV29-1
J: TRBJ1-3
CDR3: SVGQTGAGNTIY

V: TRBV20-1
J: TRBJ2-7
CDR3: SARDLAGDIYEQY

V: TRBV12-3/TRBV12-4
J: TRBJ1-5
CDR3: ASSQGTGVQPQH

V: TRBV7-9
J: TRBJ1-2
CDR3: ASSSWLGFGGYT

V: TRBV2
J: TRBJ2-2
CDR3: ASAITGVLNTGELF

V: TRBV12-3/TRBV12-4
J: TRBJ2-7
CDR3: ASSPWSGVNEQY

V: TRBV2
J: TRBJ2-7
CDR3: ASTGQGSEQY